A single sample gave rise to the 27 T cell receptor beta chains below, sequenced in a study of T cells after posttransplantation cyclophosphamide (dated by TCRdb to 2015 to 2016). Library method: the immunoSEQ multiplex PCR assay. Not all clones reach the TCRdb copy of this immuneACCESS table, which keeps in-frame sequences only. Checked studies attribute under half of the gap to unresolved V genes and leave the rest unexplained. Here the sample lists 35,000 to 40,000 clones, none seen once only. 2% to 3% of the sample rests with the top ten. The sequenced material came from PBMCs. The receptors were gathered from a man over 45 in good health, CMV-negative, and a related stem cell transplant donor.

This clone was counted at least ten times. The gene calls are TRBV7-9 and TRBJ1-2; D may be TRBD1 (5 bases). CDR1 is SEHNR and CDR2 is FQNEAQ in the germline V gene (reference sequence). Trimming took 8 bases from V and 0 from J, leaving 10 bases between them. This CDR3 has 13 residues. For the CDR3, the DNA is TGTGCCAGCGGAGGGGAGACTAACTATGGCTACACCTTC. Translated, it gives CASGGETNYGYTF.

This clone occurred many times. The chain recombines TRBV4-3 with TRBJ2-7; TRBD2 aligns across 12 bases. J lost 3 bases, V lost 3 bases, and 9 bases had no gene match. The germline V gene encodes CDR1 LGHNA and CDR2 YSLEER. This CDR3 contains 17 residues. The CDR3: CASSQGRASGGGYEQYF. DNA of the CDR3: TGCGCCAGCAGCCAGGGGAGGGCTAGCGGGGGGGGCTACGAGCAGTACTTC.

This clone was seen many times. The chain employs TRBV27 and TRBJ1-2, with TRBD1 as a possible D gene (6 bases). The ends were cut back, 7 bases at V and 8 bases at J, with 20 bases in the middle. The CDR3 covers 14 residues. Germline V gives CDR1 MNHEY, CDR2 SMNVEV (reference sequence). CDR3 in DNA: TGTGCCAGCAAGTTTGGGGGCCTGGGGCTAGGCTACACCTTC. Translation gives CASKFGGLGLGYTF.

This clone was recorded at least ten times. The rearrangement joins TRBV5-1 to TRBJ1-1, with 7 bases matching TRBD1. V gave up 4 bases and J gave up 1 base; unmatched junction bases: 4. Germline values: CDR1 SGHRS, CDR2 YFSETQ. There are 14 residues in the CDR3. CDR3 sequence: CASSTRQGNTEAFF. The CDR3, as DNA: TGCGCCAGCAGCACACGACAGGGGAACACTGAAGCTTTCTTT.

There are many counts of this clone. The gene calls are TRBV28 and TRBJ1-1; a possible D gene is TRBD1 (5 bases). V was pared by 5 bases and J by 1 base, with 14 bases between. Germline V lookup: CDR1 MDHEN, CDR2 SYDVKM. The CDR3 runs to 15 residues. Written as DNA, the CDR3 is TGTGCCAGCAGTCATACACTGGGGGGGAACACTGAAGCTTTCTTT. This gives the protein CASSHTLGGNTEAFF.

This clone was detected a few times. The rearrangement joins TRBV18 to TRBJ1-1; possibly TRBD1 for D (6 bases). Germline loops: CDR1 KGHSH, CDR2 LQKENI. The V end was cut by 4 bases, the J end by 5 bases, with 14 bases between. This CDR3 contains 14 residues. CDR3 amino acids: CASSLQTGSTEAFF. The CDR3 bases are TGTGCCAGCTCACTTCAAACAGGGAGTACTGAAGCTTTCTTT.

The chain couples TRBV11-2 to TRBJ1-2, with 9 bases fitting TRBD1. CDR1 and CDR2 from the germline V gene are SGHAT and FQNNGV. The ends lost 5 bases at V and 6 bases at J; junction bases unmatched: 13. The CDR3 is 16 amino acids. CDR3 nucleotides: TGTGCCAGCAGCCCGCTGGGGACAGGGTTGATGGATGGCTACACCTTC. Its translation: CASSPLGTGLMDGYTF. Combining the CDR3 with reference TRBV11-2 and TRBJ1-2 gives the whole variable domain EAGVAQSPRYKIIEKRQSVAFWCNPISGHATLYWYQQILGQGPKLLIQFQNNGVVDDSQLPKDRFSAERLKGVDSTLKIQPAKLEDSAVYLCASSPLGTGLMDGYTFGSGTRLTVV.

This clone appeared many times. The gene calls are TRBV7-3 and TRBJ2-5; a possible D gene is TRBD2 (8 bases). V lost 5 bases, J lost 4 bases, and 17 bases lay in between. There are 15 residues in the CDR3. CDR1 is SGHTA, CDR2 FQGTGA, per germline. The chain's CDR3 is CASSPGGAGGETQYF. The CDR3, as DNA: TGTGCCAGCAGCCCGGGGGGGGCAGGGGGAGAGACCCAGTACTTC.

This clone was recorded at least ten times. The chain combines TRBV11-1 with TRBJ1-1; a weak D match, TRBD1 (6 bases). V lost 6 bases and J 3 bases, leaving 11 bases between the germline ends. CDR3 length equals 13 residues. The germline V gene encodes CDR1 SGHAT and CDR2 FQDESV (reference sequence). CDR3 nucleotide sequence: TGTGCCAGCAGTAACAGGGCGGACACTGAAGCTTTCTTT. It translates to CASSNRADTEAFF.

The CDR3 is CASSWLGLAGRETQYF. The CDR3 bases are TGTGCCAGCAGCTGGTTGGGACTAGCGGGGAGGGAGACCCAGTACTTC. The chain joins TRBV7-2 to TRBJ2-5, with 13 bases aligning to TRBD2. The V gene's germline CDR1 is SGHTA and CDR2 FQGNSA. The CDR3 length is 16 residues. J was trimmed by 5 bases and V by 4 bases; bases with no gene match: 7. Looking up the rest from reference TRBV7-2 and TRBJ2-5 gives the full variable domain: GAGVSQSPSNKVTEKGKDVELRCDPISGHTALYWYRQSLGQGLEFLIYFQGNSAPDKSGLPSDRFSAERTGGSVSTLTIQRTQQEDSAVYLCASSWLGLAGRETQYFGPGTRLLVL.

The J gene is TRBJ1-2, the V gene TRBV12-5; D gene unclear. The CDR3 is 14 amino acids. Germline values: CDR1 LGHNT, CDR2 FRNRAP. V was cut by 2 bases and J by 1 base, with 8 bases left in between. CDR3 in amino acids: CASGLPRNNYGYTF. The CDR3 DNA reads TGTGCTAGTGGTTTGCCCAGGAATAACTATGGCTACACCTTC.

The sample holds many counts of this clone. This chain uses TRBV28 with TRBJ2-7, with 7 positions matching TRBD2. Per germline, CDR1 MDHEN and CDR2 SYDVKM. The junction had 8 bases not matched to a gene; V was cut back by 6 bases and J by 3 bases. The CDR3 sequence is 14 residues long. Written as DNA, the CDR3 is TGTGCCAGCAGCCCTCTCGGGACTAACTACGAGCAGTACTTC. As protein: CASSPLGTNYEQYF.

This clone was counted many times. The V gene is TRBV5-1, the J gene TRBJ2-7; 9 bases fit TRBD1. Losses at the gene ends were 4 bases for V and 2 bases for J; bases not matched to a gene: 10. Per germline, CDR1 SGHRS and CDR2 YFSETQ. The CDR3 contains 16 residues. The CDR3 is CASSPGAGQGAYEQYF. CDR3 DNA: TGCGCCAGCAGCCCCGGGGCGGGACAGGGAGCCTACGAGCAGTACTTC.

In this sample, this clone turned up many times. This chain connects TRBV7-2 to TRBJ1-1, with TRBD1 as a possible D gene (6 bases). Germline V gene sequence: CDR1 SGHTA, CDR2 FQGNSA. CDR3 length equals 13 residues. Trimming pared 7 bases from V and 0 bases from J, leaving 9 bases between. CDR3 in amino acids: CASKTGMNTEAFF. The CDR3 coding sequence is TGTGCCAGCAAAACAGGGATGAACACTGAAGCTTTCTTT.

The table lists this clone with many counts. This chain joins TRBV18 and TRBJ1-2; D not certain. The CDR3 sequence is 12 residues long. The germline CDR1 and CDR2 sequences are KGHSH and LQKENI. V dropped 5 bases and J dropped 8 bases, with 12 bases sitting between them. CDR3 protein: CASSRVGEGYTF. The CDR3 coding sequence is TGTGCCAGCTCAAGGGTCGGGGAAGGCTACACCTTC.

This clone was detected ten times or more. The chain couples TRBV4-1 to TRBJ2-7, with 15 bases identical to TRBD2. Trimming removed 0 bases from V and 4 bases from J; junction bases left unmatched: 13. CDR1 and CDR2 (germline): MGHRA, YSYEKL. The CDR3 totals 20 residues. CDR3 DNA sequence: TGCGCCAGCAGCCAAGATAGTCCCTTGTCTGGACTAGCGGGGGGGTACGAGCAGTACTTC. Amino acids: CASSQDSPLSGLAGGYEQYF.

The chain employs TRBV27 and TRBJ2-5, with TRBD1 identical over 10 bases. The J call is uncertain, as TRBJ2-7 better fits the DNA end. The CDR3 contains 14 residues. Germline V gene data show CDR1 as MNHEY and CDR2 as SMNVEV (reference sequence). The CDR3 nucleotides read TGTGCCAGCAGTTTCGGGACAGGGGCCTACGAGCAGTACTTC. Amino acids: CASSFGTGAYEQYF.

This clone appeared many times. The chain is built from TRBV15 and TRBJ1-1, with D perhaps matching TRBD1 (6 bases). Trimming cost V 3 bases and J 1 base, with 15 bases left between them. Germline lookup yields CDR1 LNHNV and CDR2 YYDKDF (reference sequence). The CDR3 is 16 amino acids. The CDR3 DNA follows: TGTGCCACCAGCAGGTTCTCACAGGGCCCGAACACTGAAGCTTTCTTT. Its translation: CATSRFSQGPNTEAFF.

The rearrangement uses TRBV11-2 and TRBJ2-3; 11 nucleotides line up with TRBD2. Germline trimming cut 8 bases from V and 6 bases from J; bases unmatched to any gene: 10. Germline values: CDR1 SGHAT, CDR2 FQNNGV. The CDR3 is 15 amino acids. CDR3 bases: TGTGCCAGCGGCTCCACTAGCGGGGGAGGGGATACGCAGTATTTT. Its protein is CASGSTSGGGDTQYF.

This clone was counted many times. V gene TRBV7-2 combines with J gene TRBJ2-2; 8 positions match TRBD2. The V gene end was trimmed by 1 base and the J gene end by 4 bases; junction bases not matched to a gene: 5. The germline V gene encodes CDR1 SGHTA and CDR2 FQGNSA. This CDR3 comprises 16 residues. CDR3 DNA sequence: TGTGCCAGCAGCTTAGTTAGAACTAGCGGCACCGGGGAGCTGTTTTTT. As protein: CASSLVRTSGTGELFF.

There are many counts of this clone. The CDR3 DNA is TGTGCCAGCCCCGTTCGGACACACTACAATGAGCAGTTCTTC. Residues: CASPVRTHYNEQFF. The V gene is TRBV7-9, the J gene TRBJ2-1, with TRBD1 as a possible D gene (5 bases). The length of the CDR3 is 14 residues. Germline V gene sequence: CDR1 SEHNR, CDR2 FQNEAQ (reference sequence). Trimming shortened V by 8 bases and J by 3 bases, and 14 bases separated the two germline ends.

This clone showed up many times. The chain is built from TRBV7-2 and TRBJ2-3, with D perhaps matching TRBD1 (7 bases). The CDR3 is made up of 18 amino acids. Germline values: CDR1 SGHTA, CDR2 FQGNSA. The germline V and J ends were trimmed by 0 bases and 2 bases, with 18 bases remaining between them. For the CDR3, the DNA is TGTGCCAGCAGCTTAGCGTTGATTGGAGGGGGCGTCACAGATACGCAGTATTTT. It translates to CASSLALIGGGVTDTQYF.

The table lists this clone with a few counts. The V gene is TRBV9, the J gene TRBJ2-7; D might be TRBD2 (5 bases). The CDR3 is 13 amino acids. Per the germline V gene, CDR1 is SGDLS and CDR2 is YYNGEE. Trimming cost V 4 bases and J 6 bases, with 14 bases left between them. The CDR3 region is CASSPGEGAEQYF. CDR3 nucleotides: TGTGCCAGCAGCCCCGGTGAGGGCGCCGAGCAGTACTTC. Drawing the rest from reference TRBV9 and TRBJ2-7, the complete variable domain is DSGVTQTPKHLITATGQRVTLRCSPRSGDLSVYWYQQSLDQGLQFLIQYYNGEERAKGNILERFSAQQFPDLHSELNLSSLELGDSALYFCASSPGEGAEQYFGPGTRLTVT.

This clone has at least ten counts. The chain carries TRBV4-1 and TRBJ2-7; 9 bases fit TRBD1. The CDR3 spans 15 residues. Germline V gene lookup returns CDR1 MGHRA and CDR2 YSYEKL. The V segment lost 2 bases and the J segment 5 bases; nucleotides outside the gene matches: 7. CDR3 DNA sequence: TGCGCCAGCAGCCAACCCACGGGACAGGGTAACGAGCAGTACTTC. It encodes CASSQPTGQGNEQYF.

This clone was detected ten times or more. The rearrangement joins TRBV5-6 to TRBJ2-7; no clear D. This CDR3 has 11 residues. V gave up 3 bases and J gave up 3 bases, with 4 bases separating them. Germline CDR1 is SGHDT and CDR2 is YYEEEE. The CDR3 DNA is TGTGCCAGCAGCTCTTTCTACGAGCAGTACTTC. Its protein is CASSSFYEQYF.

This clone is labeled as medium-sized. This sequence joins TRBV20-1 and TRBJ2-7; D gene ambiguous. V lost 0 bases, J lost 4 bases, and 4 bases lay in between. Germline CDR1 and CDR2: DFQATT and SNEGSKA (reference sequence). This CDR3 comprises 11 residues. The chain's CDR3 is CSARERYEQYF. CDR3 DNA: TGCAGTGCTAGAGAGAGGTACGAGCAGTACTTC.

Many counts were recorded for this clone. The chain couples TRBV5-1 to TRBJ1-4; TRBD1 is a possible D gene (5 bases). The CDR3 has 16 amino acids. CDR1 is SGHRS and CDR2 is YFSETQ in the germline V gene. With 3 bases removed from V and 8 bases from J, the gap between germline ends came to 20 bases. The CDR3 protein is CASSSGAGYRGEKLFF. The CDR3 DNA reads TGCGCCAGCAGCTCCGGGGCGGGGTATCGTGGAGAAAAACTGTTTTTT.